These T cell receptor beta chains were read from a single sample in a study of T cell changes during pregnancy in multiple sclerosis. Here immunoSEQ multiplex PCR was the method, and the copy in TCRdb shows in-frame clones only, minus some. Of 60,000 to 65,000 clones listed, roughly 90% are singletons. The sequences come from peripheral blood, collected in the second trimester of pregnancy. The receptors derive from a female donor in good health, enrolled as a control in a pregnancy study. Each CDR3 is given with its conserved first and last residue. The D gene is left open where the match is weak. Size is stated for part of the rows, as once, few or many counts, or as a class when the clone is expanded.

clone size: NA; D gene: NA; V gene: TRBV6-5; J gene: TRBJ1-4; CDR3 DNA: TGTGCCAGCGCCTGGGCCACTAATGAAAAACTGTTTTTT; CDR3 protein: CASAWATNEKLFF
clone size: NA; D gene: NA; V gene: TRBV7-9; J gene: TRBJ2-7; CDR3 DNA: TGTGCCAGCAGCTTAGGGTTAGCGGTAGACGAGCAGTACTTC; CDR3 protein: CASSLGLAVDEQYF
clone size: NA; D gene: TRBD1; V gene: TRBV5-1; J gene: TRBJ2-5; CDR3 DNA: TGCGCCAGCCTCCCCTATGGGACAGATCAAGAGACCCAGTACTTC; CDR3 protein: CASLPYGTDQETQYF
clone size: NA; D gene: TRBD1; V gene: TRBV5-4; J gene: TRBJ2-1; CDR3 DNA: TGTGCCAGCAGCCGAGGGACAGGGTTTTACAATGAGCAGTTCTTC; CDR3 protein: CASSRGTGFYNEQFF
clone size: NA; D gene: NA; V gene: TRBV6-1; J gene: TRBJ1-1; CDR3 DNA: TGTGCCAGCAGATTTGAGGTGGGGAACACTGAAGCTTTCTTT; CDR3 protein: CASRFEVGNTEAFF
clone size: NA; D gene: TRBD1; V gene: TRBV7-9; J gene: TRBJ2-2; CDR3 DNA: TGTGCCAGCAGCTTTCGGACAGGGGACACCGGGGAGCTGTTTTTT; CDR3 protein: CASSFRTGDTGELFF
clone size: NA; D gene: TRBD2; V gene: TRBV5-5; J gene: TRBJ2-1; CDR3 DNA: TGTGCCAGCCAAGCGGGGGGGGTATCCTACAATGAGCAGTTCTTC; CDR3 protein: CASQAGGVSYNEQFF
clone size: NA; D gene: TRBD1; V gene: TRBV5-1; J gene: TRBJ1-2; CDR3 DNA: TGCGCCAGCAGCTTGGAAGGGGGCGAGTGGGCTGGCTACACCTTC; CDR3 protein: CASSLEGGEWAGYTF
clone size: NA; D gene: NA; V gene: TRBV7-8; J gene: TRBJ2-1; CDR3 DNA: TGTGCCAGCATCCCGGTGGGAGCTAGCGCATACAATGAGCAGTTCTTC; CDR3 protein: CASIPVGASAYNEQFF
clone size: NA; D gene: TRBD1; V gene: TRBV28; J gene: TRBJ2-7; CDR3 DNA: TGTGCCAGCAGTTCAGAAGGGACAGGTATTATGGCAGAGCAGTACTTC; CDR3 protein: CASSSEGTGIMAEQYF
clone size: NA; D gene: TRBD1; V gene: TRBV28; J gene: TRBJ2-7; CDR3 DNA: TGTGCCAGCAGTTTCCGGGACAGGCACTCCTACGAGCAGTACTTC; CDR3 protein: CASSFRDRHSYEQYF
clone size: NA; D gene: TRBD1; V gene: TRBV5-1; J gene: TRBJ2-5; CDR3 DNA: TGCGCCAGCAGCAACCCACAGGGGGCGGAAGAGACCCAGTACTTC; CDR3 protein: CASSNPQGAEETQYF
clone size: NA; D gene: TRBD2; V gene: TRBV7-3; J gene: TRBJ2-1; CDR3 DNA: TGTGCCAGCAGCCTTTTCGGGGGGTGGGCCTACAATGAGCAGTTCTTC; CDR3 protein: CASSLFGGWAYNEQFF
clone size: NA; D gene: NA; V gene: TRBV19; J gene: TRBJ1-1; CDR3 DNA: TGTGCCAGCTGGGAGGGCAGCCTTAACACTGAAGCTTTCTTT; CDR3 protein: CASWEGSLNTEAFF
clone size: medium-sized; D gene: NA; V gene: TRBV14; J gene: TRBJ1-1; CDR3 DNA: TGTGCCAGCAGCCCCCCAGGGGCACTCTACACTGAAGCTTTCTTT; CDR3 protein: CASSPPGALYTEAFF
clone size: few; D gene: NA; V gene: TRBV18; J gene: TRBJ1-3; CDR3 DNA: TGTGCCAGCTCACCACAGACGGGGTCACCTGGAAACACCATATATTTT; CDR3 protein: CASSPQTGSPGNTIYF
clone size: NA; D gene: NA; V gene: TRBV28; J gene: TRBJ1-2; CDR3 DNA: TGTGCCAGCAGTTTCCCCAACAGGGATGTTTATGGCTACACCTTC; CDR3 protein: CASSFPNRDVYGYTF
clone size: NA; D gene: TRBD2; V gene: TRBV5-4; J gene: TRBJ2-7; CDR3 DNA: TGTGCCAGCAGCGCTCCTAGCGGGAGTCCCAACGAGCAGTACTTC; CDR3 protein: CASSAPSGSPNEQYF
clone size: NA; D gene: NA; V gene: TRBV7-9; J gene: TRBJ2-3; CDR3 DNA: TGTGCCAGCAGCCCCGCGGGAATTTCAACAGATACGCAGTATTTT; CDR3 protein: CASSPAGISTDTQYF
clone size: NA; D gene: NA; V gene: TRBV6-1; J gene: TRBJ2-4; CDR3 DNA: TGTGCCACGGCTTATGAGGGCAAAAACATTCAGTACTTC; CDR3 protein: CATAYEGKNIQYF
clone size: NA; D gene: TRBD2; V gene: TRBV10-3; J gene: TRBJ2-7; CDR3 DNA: TGTGCCATCAGTGAGGGTGGGAGGGCCGTCTTTTTCCACGAGCAGTACTTC; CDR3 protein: CAISEGGRAVFFHEQYF
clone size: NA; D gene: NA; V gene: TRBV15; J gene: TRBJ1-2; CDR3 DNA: TGTGCCACCAGCTGGTATCGAGGGAACTATGGCTACACCTTC; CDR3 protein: CATSWYRGNYGYTF
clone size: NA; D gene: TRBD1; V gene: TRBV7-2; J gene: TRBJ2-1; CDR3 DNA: TGTGCCAGCAGCTTAGGGGGACAGGGAAATGAGCAGTTCTTC; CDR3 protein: CASSLGGQGNEQFF